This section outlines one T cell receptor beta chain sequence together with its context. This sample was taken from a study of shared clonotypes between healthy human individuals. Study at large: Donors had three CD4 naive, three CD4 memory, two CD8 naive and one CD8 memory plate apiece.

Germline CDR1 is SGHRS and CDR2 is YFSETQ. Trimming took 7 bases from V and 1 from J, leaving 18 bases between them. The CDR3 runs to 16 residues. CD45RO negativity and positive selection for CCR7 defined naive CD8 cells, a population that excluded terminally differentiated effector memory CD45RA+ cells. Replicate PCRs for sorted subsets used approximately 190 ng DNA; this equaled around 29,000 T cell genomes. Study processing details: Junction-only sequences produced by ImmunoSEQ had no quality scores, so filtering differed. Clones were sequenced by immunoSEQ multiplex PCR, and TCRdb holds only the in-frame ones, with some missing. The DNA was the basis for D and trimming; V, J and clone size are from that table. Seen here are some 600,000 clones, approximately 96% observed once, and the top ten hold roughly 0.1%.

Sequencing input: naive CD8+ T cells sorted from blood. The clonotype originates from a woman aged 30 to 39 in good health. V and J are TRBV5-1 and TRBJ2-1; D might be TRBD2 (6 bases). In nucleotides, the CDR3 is TGCGCCAGCGGCAAGCTTACCCGGGAGTCCTACAATGAGCAGTTCTTC. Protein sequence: CASGKLTRESYNEQFF. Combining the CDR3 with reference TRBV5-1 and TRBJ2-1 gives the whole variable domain KAGVTQTPRYLIKTRGQQVTLSCSPISGHRSVSWYQQTPGQGLQFLFEYFSETQRNKGNFPGRFSGRQFSNSRSEMNVSTLELGDSALYLCASGKLTRESYNEQFFGPGTRLTVL.